A selection of T cell receptor beta chains follows, all from one sample in a study of blood T cell repertoires in COVID-19. Profiled with immunoSEQ multiplex PCR; TCRdb holds only in-frame clones, not every one. The sample lists some 220,000 clones, around 85% occurring once. Specimen: PBMCs or T cells enriched from blood (not recorded which). The source is a woman between 40 and 50 years old with acute COVID-19. Each CDR3 is given with its conserved first and last residue. Each record gives: CDR3 length, clone size, D gene, J gene, V gene, CDR3 DNA, CDR3 protein. D genes are given only for firm matches. Rows give clone size only sometimes, using once, few, many, or a class for an expanded clone.

CDR3 length: 14; clone size: NA; D gene: NA; J gene: TRBJ1-6; V gene: TRBV27; CDR3 DNA: TGTGCCAGCAGTTTCGGACACGACAACTCACCCCTCCACTTT; CDR3 protein: CASSFGHDNSPLHF
CDR3 length: 17; clone size: NA; D gene: TRBD1; J gene: TRBJ2-5; V gene: TRBV2; CDR3 DNA: TGTGCCAGCAGTCCACAGGGGGTAGAAAGAAACCAAGAGACCCAGTACTTC; CDR3 protein: CASSPQGVERNQETQYF
CDR3 length: 14; clone size: few; D gene: TRBD2; J gene: TRBJ2-1; V gene: TRBV25-1; CDR3 DNA: TGTGCCAGCAGTGAAACACTAGCGGGAGGAGAGCAGTTCTTC; CDR3 protein: CASSETLAGGEQFF
CDR3 length: 15; clone size: NA; D gene: TRBD2; J gene: TRBJ2-1; V gene: TRBV15; CDR3 DNA: TGTGCCACCAGCTCCGGGACTAGCGGGTTGGGTGAGCAGTTCTTC; CDR3 protein: CATSSGTSGLGEQFF
CDR3 length: 16; clone size: NA; D gene: NA; J gene: TRBJ1-2; V gene: TRBV4-1; CDR3 DNA: TGCGCCAGCAGCCAAGCCACTACAGGGATCAACTATGGCTACACCTTC; CDR3 protein: CASSQATTGINYGYTF
CDR3 length: 15; clone size: NA; D gene: NA; J gene: TRBJ2-7; V gene: TRBV30; CDR3 DNA: TGTGCCTGGAGCTCATTGGGCAGGAATATCTACGAGCAGTACTTC; CDR3 protein: CAWSSLGRNIYEQYF
CDR3 length: 14; clone size: NA; D gene: NA; J gene: TRBJ1-1; V gene: TRBV7-3; CDR3 DNA: TGTGCCAGCAGCTTAAGGGGGCGAGAGACTGAAGCTTTCTTT; CDR3 protein: CASSLRGRETEAFF
CDR3 length: 15; clone size: few; D gene: NA; J gene: TRBJ2-5; V gene: TRBV11-2; CDR3 DNA: TGTGCCAGCAGCTTAACACAGGGGGGGGGAGAGACCCAGTACTTC; CDR3 protein: CASSLTQGGGETQYF
CDR3 length: 12; clone size: NA; D gene: NA; J gene: TRBJ2-7; V gene: TRBV29-1; CDR3 DNA: TGCAGCGTGGGCCCCAACTCCTACGAGCAGTACTTC; CDR3 protein: CSVGPNSYEQYF
CDR3 length: 14; clone size: NA; D gene: TRBD1; J gene: TRBJ2-7; V gene: TRBV10-3; CDR3 DNA: TGTGCCATCAGTGGGGGGACAGGGGTTTACGAGCAGTACTTC; CDR3 protein: CAISGGTGVYEQYF
CDR3 length: 14; clone size: once; D gene: NA; J gene: TRBJ1-2; V gene: TRBV6-2/TRBV6-3; CDR3 DNA: TGTGCCAGCAGTTACTACATGACTAACTATGGCTACACCTTC; CDR3 protein: CASSYYMTNYGYTF
CDR3 length: 15; clone size: NA; D gene: TRBD1; J gene: TRBJ1-3; V gene: TRBV2; CDR3 DNA: TGTGCCAGCAGTGAAGGGACAGGGGTCGGAAACACCATATATTTT; CDR3 protein: CASSEGTGVGNTIYF
CDR3 length: 14; clone size: NA; D gene: NA; J gene: TRBJ2-3; V gene: TRBV7-8; CDR3 DNA: TGTGCCAGCAGCTTCCTCGTCGGACAAGATACGCAGTATTTT; CDR3 protein: CASSFLVGQDTQYF
CDR3 length: 17; clone size: NA; D gene: NA; J gene: TRBJ2-2; V gene: TRBV6-2/TRBV6-3; CDR3 DNA: TGTGCCAGCAGTTACTCAAGCTTAGGGGGTAACACCGGGGAGCTGTTTTTT; CDR3 protein: CASSYSSLGGNTGELFF
CDR3 length: 14; clone size: once; D gene: NA; J gene: TRBJ1-6; V gene: TRBV2; CDR3 DNA: TGTGCCAGCAGTGAAAGCACAGTAGGTTCACCCCTCCACTTT; CDR3 protein: CASSESTVGSPLHF